The 31 T cell receptor beta chains presented below share a single source sample, sequenced in a study of regulatory T cells in long-lasting Graves disease. Assembly of TCR beta libraries relied on iRepertoire HTBI primers together with Arm-PCR of CDR3 regions. MiXCR, run by TCRdb on the multiplex PCR reads, gives a single entry per CDR3 protein. There are around 500,000 distinct CDR3 sequences in the sample; 9.5% to 15% occur only once, and roughly 8.2% lies in the top ten. The time point was: newly diagnosed GD, antithyroid drugs for less than 3 months. The TCR library used RNA extracted from PBMCs. Another study also made use of these data, one on T cells in Graves' hyperthyroidism and ophthalmopathy.

The sample consisted of peripheral blood mononuclear cells (PBMCs), taken at new diagnosis, from a patient treated with antithyroid drugs. These TCRs come from a young woman with Graves disease.

This clonotype has just a few counts. The junction and the germline gene differ at one end; a read error may be behind it. CDR3 bases: TGTGCCGGCAGTTCGAAAGTAGCTGGCTACACCTTC. This gives the protein CAGSSKVAGYTF. The V call is TRBV12-3 or TRBV12-4, the J call TRBJ1-2; D unresolved. This CDR3 spans 12 amino acids.

There are many counts of this clonotype. The chain joins TRBV19 to TRBJ1-4, with D hard to call. The germline CDR1 and CDR2 sequences are LNHDA and SQIVND (reference sequence). The CDR3 is 16 residues long. V lost 2 bases and J lost 2, with 12 bases in between. The CDR3 sequence is CASSILGFGTNEKLFF. As DNA, the CDR3 is TGTGCCAGTAGTATACTAGGGTTCGGGACTAATGAAAAACTGTTTTTT.

This clonotype was seen at least ten times. The chain links TRBV28 to TRBJ2-7; the D gene is possibly TRBD2 (5 bases). The CDR3 runs to 11 residues. Deletions cut 10 bases from V and 6 bases from J, with 13 bases between. Per the germline V gene, CDR1 is MDHEN and CDR2 is SYDVKM. As DNA, the CDR3 is TGTGCCATCCGGAGCGGAAGCGAGCAGTACTTC. This sequence encodes CAIRSGSEQYF. The full variable domain, in which reference TRBV28 and TRBJ2-7 provide the parts outside the CDR3, is DVKVTQSSRYLVKRTGEKVFLECVQDMDHENMFWYRQDPGLGLRLIYFSYDVKMKEKGDIPEGYSVSREKKERFSLILESASTNQTSMYLCAIRSGSEQYFGPGTRLTVT.

J is TRBJ2-2 and V is TRBV16; 8 bases match TRBD1. The CDR3 totals 16 residues. CDR1 is KGHSY, CDR2 FQNENV, per germline. Trimming cost V 2 bases and J 3 bases; bases outside gene matches: 5. The CDR3 coding sequence is TGTGCCAGCAGCCAAACCTCGACAGGGGACACCGGGGAGCTGTTTTTT. It yields the protein CASSQTSTGDTGELFF.

This clonotype showed up many times. The genes are TRBV2 and TRBJ2-1; 16 positions match TRBD2. Germline CDR1 SNHLY, CDR2 FYNNEI. Trimming took 6 bases from V and 9 from J; bases not matched to a gene: 2. This CDR3 comprises 14 residues. Here the CDR3 DNA reads TGTGCCAGCAGGGGACTAGCGGGAGGGGTTGAGCAGTTCTTC. Its protein is CASRGLAGGVEQFF. Drawing the rest from reference TRBV2 and TRBJ2-1, the complete variable domain is EPEVTQTPSHQVTQMGQEVILRCVPISNHLYFYWYRQILGQKVEFLVSFYNNEISEKSEIFDDQFSVERPDGSNFTLKIRSTKLEDSAMYFCASRGLAGGVEQFFGPGTRLTVL.

J is TRBJ2-1 and V is TRBV5-1; 10 nucleotides align to TRBD2. In germline, CDR1 is SGHRS, CDR2 YFSETQ. J gave up 6 bases and V 0 bases, and 9 bases lay outside the gene matches. The CDR3 consists of 17 residues. CDR3 residues: CASSLAVSSSGSNEQFF. The CDR3 coding sequence is TGCGCCAGCAGCTTGGCCGTTAGCTCTAGCGGGAGCAATGAGCAGTTCTTC.

The chain couples TRBV19 to TRBJ2-7; D is uncertain. V was pared by 3 bases and J by 5 bases, with 14 bases between. The CDR3 is 14 amino acids. Germline-derived CDR1 and CDR2 are LNHDA and SQIVND (reference sequence). The CDR3 DNA reads TGTGCCAGTAGTATGGCTGGGAAAGGGAACGAGCAGTACTTC. Its protein product is CASSMAGKGNEQYF.

This clonotype was counted many times. The chain combines TRBV6-1 with TRBJ2-1; tentatively, D is TRBD1 or TRBD2 (5 bases each). This CDR3 region has 14 residues. The V gene lost 5 bases and the J gene lost 4 bases, with 12 bases spanning the gap. The germline V gene has CDR1 MNHNS and CDR2 SASEGT. Here the CDR3 reads CASSLRGRYNEQFF. DNA for the CDR3: TGTGCCAGCAGTCTCCGGGGCCGGTACAATGAGCAGTTCTTC.

At least ten counts were recorded for this clonotype. The genes are TRBV7-2 and TRBJ1-5, with D maybe TRBD1 (5 bases). Germline V gene lookup returns CDR1 SGHTA and CDR2 FQGNSA. The V gene lost 8 bases and the J gene lost 7 bases, with 15 bases spanning the gap. The CDR3 consists of 13 residues. Here the CDR3 DNA reads TGTGCCAGCGCAACCCAGGGTGGCCAGCCCCAGCATTTT. Residues: CASATQGGQPQHF.

Only a few counts were recorded for this clonotype. The chain is built from TRBV20-1 and TRBJ2-3, with D possibly matching TRBD1 (5 bases). The CDR3 spans 16 residues. Looked up from germline, CDR1 is DFQATT and CDR2 is SNEGSKA (reference sequence). Trimming cost V 6 bases and J 2 bases, with 21 bases left between them. DNA for the CDR3: TGCAGTGCAGAGCCCATGGGTCAGGGCAACACAGATACGCAGTATTTT. Translating gives CSAEPMGQGNTDTQYF.

The rearrangement joins TRBV7-3 to TRBJ2-1; no clear D. The CDR3 loop spans 16 amino acids. The V gene's germline CDR1 is SGHTA and CDR2 FQGTGA. V lost 4 bases, J lost 3 bases, and 16 bases lay in between. CDR3 residues: CASSSTSGYNYNEQFF. The CDR3 DNA is TGTGCCAGCAGCTCCACGTCAGGTTACAACTACAATGAGCAGTTCTTC.

Concerning this clonotype itself: A much larger clone sits a single nucleotide away, making a read error possible. The V call is TRBV3-1, the J call TRBJ2-3; no definite D call. The germline V gene encodes CDR1 LGHDT and CDR2 YNNKEL (reference sequence). CDR3 length equals 15 residues. In DNA, the CDR3 is TGTGCCTGCAGCCTCTCGGAAGCCAGCACAGATACGCAGTATTTT. Protein product: CACSLSEASTDTQYF.

This clonotype was found a few times. A read error may explain this, as a much larger clone is one base away. The chain is built from TRBV28 and TRBJ2-7; D is uncertain. The CDR3 is 13 amino acids. Germline CDR1 is MDHEN and CDR2 is SYDVKM. The CDR3 sequence: CVSSFAASYEQYF. In DNA, the CDR3 is TGTGTCAGCAGTTTTGCAGCGTCCTACGAGCAGTACTTC.

This clonotype appeared many times. V gene TRBV5-8 combines with J gene TRBJ2-4; 7 bases map to TRBD2. The CDR3 covers 14 residues. The germline V gene encodes CDR1 SGHTS and CDR2 YDEGEE. After removal of 2 bases from V and 2 bases from J, the junction contained 1 base not matched to a gene. The CDR3 DNA is TGTGCCAGCAGCTTCGGGGGGTCCAAAAACATTCAGTACTTC. The encoded protein is CASSFGGSKNIQYF.

In this sample, this clonotype turned up many times. The chain combines TRBV20-1 with TRBJ2-7; 7 bases line up with TRBD2. Looked up from germline, CDR1 is DFQATT and CDR2 is SNEGSKA (reference sequence). V lost 0 bases and J lost 2; bases outside the gene matches: 7. The CDR3 loop spans 15 amino acids. CDR3 sequence reads: CSARDWVAGTYEQYF. As DNA, the CDR3 is TGCAGTGCTAGAGATTGGGTAGCGGGCACCTACGAGCAGTACTTC.

The chain combines TRBV6-1 with TRBJ2-7; TRBD1 matches at 7 bases. V dropped 3 bases and J dropped 5; count of bases not matched to a gene: 10. CDR1 and CDR2 from the germline V gene are MNHNS and SASEGT. This CDR3 spans 15 amino acids. CDR3 residues: CASSDRDRVVNEQYF. CDR3 DNA: TGTGCCAGCAGTGACCGCGACAGGGTGGTCAACGAGCAGTACTTC.

This clonotype has just a few counts. The V and J genes are TRBV6-1 and TRBJ1-2; 8 bases agree with TRBD1. J gave up 2 bases and V 5 bases, and 10 bases lay outside the gene matches. The CDR3 sequence is 16 residues long. The germline V gene has CDR1 MNHNS and CDR2 SASEGT. CDR3 sequence reads: CASSPTARQGNYGYTF. CDR3 DNA: TGTGCCAGCAGTCCCACCGCCCGACAGGGGAACTATGGCTACACCTTC.

The sample holds many counts of this clonotype. The chain is built from TRBV28 and TRBJ1-1; no reliable D call. The germline gives CDR1 MDHEN, CDR2 SYDVKM. The CDR3 is 14 amino acids. V was pared by 7 bases and J by 0 bases, with 12 bases between. The CDR3 nucleotides are TGTGCCAGCATCCTCGGGCAAATGAACACTGAAGCTTTCTTT. Translated: CASILGQMNTEAFF.

The chain carries TRBV20-1 and TRBJ2-7; 8 bases line up with TRBD2. Germline V gives CDR1 DFQATT, CDR2 SNEGSKA (reference sequence). Trimming cost V 3 bases and J 3 bases; bases outside gene matches: 13. This CDR3 spans 16 amino acids. CDR3: CSASSEPGLVYYEQYF. CDR3 sequence (DNA): TGCAGTGCTAGTTCTGAGCCGGGACTAGTTTACTACGAGCAGTACTTC.

A few counts support this clonotype. The chain couples TRBV7-9 to TRBJ2-2, with 14 nucleotides matching TRBD2. The CDR3 consists of 24 residues. V dropped 4 bases and J dropped 0; count of bases not matched to a gene: 22. CDR1 is SEHNR, CDR2 FQNEAQ, per germline (reference sequence). Here the CDR3 DNA reads TGTGCCAGCAGCTATGGGACTAGCGGGAGTCCCGAAACACCGGTATCAACGAACACCGGGGAGCTGTTTTTT. Its protein is CASSYGTSGSPETPVSTNTGELFF. Using reference TRBV7-9 and TRBJ2-2 for the parts outside the CDR3, the full variable domain is DTGVSQNPRHKITKRGQNVTFRCDPISEHNRLYWYRQTLGQGPEFLTYFQNEAQLEKSRLLSDRFSAERPKGSFSTLEIQRTEQGDSAMYLCASSYGTSGSPETPVSTNTGELFFGEGSRLTVL.

This clonotype was counted many times. J is TRBJ1-5 and V is TRBV19; tentatively, D is TRBD1 (6 bases). Trimming took off 2 bases at V and 11 bases at J, with 13 bases between the two ends. The germline V gene has CDR1 LNHDA and CDR2 SQIVND (reference sequence). The CDR3 extends over 13 amino acids. The CDR3 protein is CASSISRGKAQHF. Written as DNA, the CDR3 is TGTGCCAGTAGTATATCCAGGGGAAAGGCCCAGCATTTT.

This clonotype was observed many times. The chain joins TRBV10-1 to TRBJ2-1; no firm D call. V was shortened by 3 bases and J by 4 bases, with 13 bases between the two germline ends. This CDR3 is built from 15 residues. CDR1 is WNHNN and CDR2 is SYGVQD in the germline V gene (reference sequence). DNA for the CDR3: TGCGCCAGCAGTGATGAGTCAGGCCCATACAATGAGCAGTTCTTC. As protein: CASSDESGPYNEQFF.

There are many counts of this clonotype. This chain uses TRBV20-1 with TRBJ1-1, with D hard to call. The CDR3 consists of 12 residues. The germline V gene has CDR1 DFQATT and CDR2 SNEGSKA (reference sequence). CDR3 in DNA: TGCAGGTTGAACGGCTATTCCACTGAAGCTTTCTTT. Translated: CRLNGYSTEAFF.

In this sample, this clonotype turned up many times. The chain couples TRBV5-1 to TRBJ2-1; TRBD2 aligns across 7 bases. The CDR3 has 16 amino acids. V was clipped by 1 base and J by 2 bases; unmatched bases: 6. Germline lookup yields CDR1 SGHRS and CDR2 YFSETQ. Here the CDR3 reads CASSLSPAGTYNEQFF. In DNA, the CDR3 is TGCGCCAGCAGCTTGTCCCCAGCGGGGACCTACAATGAGCAGTTCTTC.

In its sample, this clonotype was seen a few times. V usage is TRBV29-1 and J usage is TRBJ2-1, with D unclear. V shed 6 bases and J shed 5 bases, with 5 bases lying between them. CDR3 length: 10 amino acids. CDR1 SQVTM and CDR2 ANQGSEA come from the germline V gene. CDR3 DNA sequence: TGCAGCGTGGCAAACAATGAGCAGTTCTTC. This gives the protein CSVANNEQFF.

This clonotype was detected many times. V usage is TRBV25-1 and J usage is TRBJ2-5, with D perhaps TRBD2 (6 bases). This CDR3 has 17 amino acids. Trimming left V 1 base short and J 3 bases short, with 18 bases between. Germline V gives CDR1 MGHDK, CDR2 SYGVNS. In DNA form, the CDR3 reads TGTGCCAGCAGTGAATTGGTTTCTGACCGGGAGAAAGAGACCCAGTACTTC. Protein product: CASSELVSDREKETQYF.

This chain joins TRBV16 and TRBJ2-7, with TRBD1 as a possible D gene (5 bases). There are 15 residues in the CDR3. The germline V gene encodes CDR1 KGHSY and CDR2 FQNENV. V gave up 5 bases and J gave up 3 bases, with 17 bases separating them. The CDR3 DNA reads TGTGCCAGCAGCGCGGTTCTTCAGGGTCGCTACGAGCAGTACTTC. This sequence encodes CASSAVLQGRYEQYF.

This clonotype was recorded at least ten times. V gene TRBV6-1 combines with J gene TRBJ2-1; 7 positions match TRBD2. The length of the CDR3 is 16 residues. Trimming cost V 6 bases and J 10 bases; bases outside gene matches: 18. Germline assignment: CDR1 MNHNS and CDR2 SASEGT. This chain's CDR3 is CASSPPSGIGLGEQFF. The DNA of the CDR3 is TGTGCCAGCAGCCCGCCAAGCGGGATTGGGTTAGGGGAGCAGTTCTTC.

This clonotype was found many times. The chain couples TRBV6-1 to TRBJ1-2; 7 nucleotides align to TRBD1. V dropped 6 bases and J dropped 4; count of bases not matched to a gene: 8. Germline values: CDR1 MNHNS, CDR2 SASEGT. The CDR3 contains 14 residues. The CDR3 is CASSVIRDSYGYTF. In DNA form, the CDR3 reads TGTGCCAGCAGCGTAATTAGGGACAGCTATGGCTACACCTTC.

This clonotype was counted many times. The rearrangement uses TRBV4-3 and TRBJ2-7; D may be TRBD1 (5 bases). Germline loops: CDR1 LGHNA, CDR2 YSLEER. This CDR3 is 13 amino acids long. V was shortened by 2 bases and J by 5 bases, with 10 bases between the two germline ends. DNA for the CDR3: TGCGCCAGCAGCCAACGAAGGGGCAACGAGCAGTACTTC. It encodes CASSQRRGNEQYF.

This clonotype was recorded many times. CDR3 coding DNA: TGTGCCAGCACCGGGACTAGCGGGGTCTGTGAGCAGTACTTC. Protein sequence: CASTGTSGVCEQYF. The chain joins TRBV27 to TRBJ2-7; 13 bases match TRBD2. The V and J ends lost 7 bases and 7 bases, in that order; junction bases with no gene match: 7. The CDR3 consists of 14 residues. Per the germline V gene, CDR1 is MNHEY and CDR2 is SMNVEV (reference sequence).